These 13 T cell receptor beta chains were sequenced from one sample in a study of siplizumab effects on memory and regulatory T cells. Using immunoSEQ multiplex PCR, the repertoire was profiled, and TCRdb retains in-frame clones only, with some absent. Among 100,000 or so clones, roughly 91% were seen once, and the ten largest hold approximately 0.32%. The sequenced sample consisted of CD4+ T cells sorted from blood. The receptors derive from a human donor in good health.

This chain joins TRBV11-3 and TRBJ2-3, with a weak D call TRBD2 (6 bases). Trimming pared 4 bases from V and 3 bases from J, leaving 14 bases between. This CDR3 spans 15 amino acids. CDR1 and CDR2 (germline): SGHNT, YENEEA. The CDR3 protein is CASSSGRSGTDTQYF. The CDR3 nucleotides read TGTGCCAGCAGCTCGGGGAGGAGTGGGACAGATACGCAGTATTTT.

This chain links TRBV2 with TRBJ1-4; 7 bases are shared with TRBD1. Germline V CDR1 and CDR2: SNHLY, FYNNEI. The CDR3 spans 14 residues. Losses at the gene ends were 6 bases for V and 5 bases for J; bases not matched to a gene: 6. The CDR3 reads CASRSGTENEKLFF. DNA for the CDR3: TGTGCCAGCAGGTCCGGGACAGAAAATGAAAAACTGTTTTTT.

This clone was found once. The CDR3 coding sequence is TGTGCCAGCAGCTTGGTGCACCTCGGAGGAGGCTACACCTTC. Encoded protein: CASSLVHLGGGYTF. This sequence joins TRBV5-5 and TRBJ1-2; the D is unclear. The CDR3 totals 14 residues. Germline loops: CDR1 SGHKS, CDR2 YYEKEE (reference sequence). Trimming pared 0 bases from V and 8 bases from J, leaving 14 bases between.

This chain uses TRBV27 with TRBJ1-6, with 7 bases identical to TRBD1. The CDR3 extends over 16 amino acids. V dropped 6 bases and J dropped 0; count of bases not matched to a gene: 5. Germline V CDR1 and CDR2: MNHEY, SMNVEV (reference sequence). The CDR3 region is CASRDRDSSYNSPLHF. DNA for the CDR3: TGTGCCAGCAGAGACCGGGACAGCTCCTATAATTCACCCCTCCACTTT.

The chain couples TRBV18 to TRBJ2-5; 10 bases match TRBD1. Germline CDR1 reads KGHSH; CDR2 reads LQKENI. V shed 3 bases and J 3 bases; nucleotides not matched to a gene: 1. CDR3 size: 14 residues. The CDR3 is CASSPGTGEETQYF. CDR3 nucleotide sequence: TGTGCCAGCTCACCCGGGACAGGGGAAGAGACCCAGTACTTC.

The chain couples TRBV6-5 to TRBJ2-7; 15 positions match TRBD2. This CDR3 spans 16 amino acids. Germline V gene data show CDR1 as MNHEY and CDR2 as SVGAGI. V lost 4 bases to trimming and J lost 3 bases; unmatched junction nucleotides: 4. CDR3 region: CASSSGLAGGSYEQYF. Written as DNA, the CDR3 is TGTGCCAGCAGTTCGGGACTAGCGGGAGGCAGCTACGAGCAGTACTTC.

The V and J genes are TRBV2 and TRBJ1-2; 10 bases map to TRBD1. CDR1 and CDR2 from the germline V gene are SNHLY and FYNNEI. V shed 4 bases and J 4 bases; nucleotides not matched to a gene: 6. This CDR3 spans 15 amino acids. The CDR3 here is CASSAGTGAVYGYTF. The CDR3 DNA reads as TGTGCCAGCAGTGCCGGGACAGGGGCCGTCTATGGCTACACCTTC.

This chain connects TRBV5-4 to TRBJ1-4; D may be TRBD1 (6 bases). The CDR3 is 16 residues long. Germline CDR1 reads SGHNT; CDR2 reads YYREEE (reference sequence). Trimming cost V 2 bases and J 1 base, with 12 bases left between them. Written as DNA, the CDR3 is TGTGCCAGCAGCTTCGGGGGGCGGGGAACTAATGAAAAACTGTTTTTT. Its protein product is CASSFGGRGTNEKLFF. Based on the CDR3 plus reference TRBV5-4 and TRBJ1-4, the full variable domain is ETGVTQSPTHLIKTRGQQVTLRCSSQSGHNTVSWYQQALGQGPQFIFQYYREEENGRGNFPPRFSGLQFPNYSSELNVNALELDDSALYLCASSFGGRGTNEKLFFGSGTQLSVL.

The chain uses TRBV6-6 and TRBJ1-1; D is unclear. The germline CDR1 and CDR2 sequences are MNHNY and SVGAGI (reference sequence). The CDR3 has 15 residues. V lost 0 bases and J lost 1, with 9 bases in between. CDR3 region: CASSYSAPPNTEAFF. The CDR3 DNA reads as TGTGCCAGCAGTTACTCGGCACCGCCGAACACTGAAGCTTTCTTT.

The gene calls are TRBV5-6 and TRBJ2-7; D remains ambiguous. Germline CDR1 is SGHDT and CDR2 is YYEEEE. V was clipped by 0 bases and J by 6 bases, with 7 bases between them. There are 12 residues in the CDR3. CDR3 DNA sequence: TGTGCCAGCAGCTTGGATTGGGGCGAGCAGTACTTC. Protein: CASSLDWGEQYF.

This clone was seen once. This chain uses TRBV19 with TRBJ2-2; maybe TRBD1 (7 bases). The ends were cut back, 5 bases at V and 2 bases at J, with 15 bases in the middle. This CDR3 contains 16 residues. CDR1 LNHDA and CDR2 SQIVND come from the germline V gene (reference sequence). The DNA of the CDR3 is TGTGCCAGTAGTGGAGGGACAGCCTTTAACACCGGGGAGCTGTTTTTT. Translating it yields CASSGGTAFNTGELFF.

The CDR3 nucleotides are TGTGCCAGCTCACCGTCACAGGGAACAACTAATGAAAAACTGTTTTTT. This gives the protein CASSPSQGTTNEKLFF. This chain links TRBV18 with TRBJ1-4; D may be TRBD1 (6 bases). CDR1 is KGHSH, CDR2 LQKENI, per germline. The CDR3 extends over 16 amino acids. Deletions cut 3 bases from V and 0 bases from J, with 11 bases between.

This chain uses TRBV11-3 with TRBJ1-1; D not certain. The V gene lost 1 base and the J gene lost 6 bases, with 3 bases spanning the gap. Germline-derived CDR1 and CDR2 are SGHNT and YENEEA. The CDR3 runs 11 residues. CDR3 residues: CASSLGAEAFF. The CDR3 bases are TGTGCCAGCAGCTTAGGTGCTGAAGCTTTCTTT. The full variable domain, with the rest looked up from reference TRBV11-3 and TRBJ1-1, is EAGVVQSPRYKIIEKKQPVAFWCNPISGHNTLYWYLQNLGQGPELLIRYENEEAVDDSQLPKDRFSAERLKGVDSTLKIQPAELGDSAVYLCASSLGAEAFFGQGTRLTVV.